This T cell receptor beta chain derives from a study of T cell responses to AZD1222 COVID-19 vaccine. General observations from the study: Most donors were white British and more were female, and clonal diversity was possibly underestimated.

Assay used: immunoSEQ multiplex PCR; TCRdb lists only in-frame clones, some missing. Here the sample spans some 170,000 clones, 94% being singletons. As for this clone: The antigen remains undetermined. The junction shows a germline mismatch at one end, possibly a read error.

The source was peripheral blood, collected 28 days after the second AZD1222 dose. The origin of this receptor is an adult who received the AZD1222 COVID-19 vaccine.

The CDR3 DNA follows: TGTGCCAGCAGTTTAGGGGGGGCTGAGGCTTTCTTT. This encodes CASSLGGAEAFF. V usage is TRBV27 and J usage is TRBJ1-1; weak D call: TRBD1 (6 bases). Germline V CDR1 and CDR2: MNHEY, SMNVEV (reference sequence). CDR3 length: 12 amino acids.